The entry that follows covers one T cell receptor (beta chain) sequence. What it binds is not known. Germline V gene data show CDR1 as ENHRY and CDR2 as SYGVKD. There are 14 residues in the CDR3. V lost 7 bases and J lost 7; bases outside the gene matches: 10. Blood draws occurred at baseline, cycle 4 day 1, and cycle 7 day 1. The source of the sample is a study of OX40 agonist ivuxolimab in advanced cancers. The wider study: Cohort: approximately 83% men, mean age approximately 64, aged about 20 to 80.

Study-level results: CD8+ T cells were the subset that, on average, had more expanded clones than CD4+.

Generated by immunoSEQ multiplex PCR, the TCRdb table keeps only in-frame clones and is missing some. This sample carries approximately 11,000 clones, about three quarters of them seen once, and the ten largest clones take approximately 12%. The gene calls are TRBV10-3 and TRBJ1-2, with TRBD1 identical over 9 bases. The material was CD4+ or CD8+ T cells sorted from blood, obtained in a trial of the OX40 agonist ivuxolimab. The source of this sequence is an adult with an advanced solid tumor such as melanoma, head and neck, liver or kidney cancer. DNA of the CDR3: TGTGCCATCACCGAGGGGACAGGGTCTACTGGCTACACCTTC. Protein product: CAITEGTGSTGYTF.